Given below is one T cell receptor (beta chain) in context. No antigen is known for it. No much larger clone exists at a distance of one base, and base qualities are not known. Patients with autoimmune disease history or receiving systemic immunosuppression were excluded from the trial. In every dose cohort, peripheral blood was drawn for TCR sequencing at baseline, cycle 4 day 1, and cycle 7 day 1. The samples were drawn from a first-in-human, open-label, multicenter phase I dose-escalation trial of ivuxolimab. Adults with locally advanced or metastatic melanoma, renal cell, hepatocellular, or head and neck squamous cell carcinoma were enrolled in the trial. Before TCR sequencing, CD4+ T cells and CD8+ T cells were sorted from peripheral blood as separate populations. This entry comes from a study of OX40 agonist ivuxolimab in advanced cancers. Concerning the study at large: Ivuxolimab, which targeted the costimulatory receptor OX40 (CD134), was an agonistic, fully human IgG2 monoclonal antibody. Intravenous ivuxolimab was administered to patients every 2 weeks at six dose levels: 0.01, 0.1, 0.3, 1.5, 3 and 10 mg/kg. Of the approximately 54 patients in dose escalation, some 20 had hepatocellular carcinoma, around 15 had melanoma, 9 had renal cell carcinoma and 9 had head and neck cancer. The dose-escalation cohort was around 83% male with a mean age of roughly 62 years, ranging from roughly 23 to 80. Prior anti-PD-1, anti-PD-L1 or anti-CTLA-4 therapy was permitted, and checkpoint inhibitors had been received by 40% to 50% of dose-escalation patients. Partial responses occurred in three dose-escalation patients: two with cutaneous melanoma and one with hepatocellular carcinoma. Peripheral TCRbeta sequencing was intended to test whether TCR sequence diversity was altered and clonal T-cell expansion was caused by ivuxolimab. The paper describes the monotherapy dose-escalation part (N ≈ 50 patients) of the phase I trial of ivuxolimab.

Genomic DNA was extracted from sorted cells for sequencing of the TCRbeta CDR3 region. The immunoSEQ Assay was used for sequencing of TCRbeta CDR3 regions. The source is immuneACCESS, and TCRdb retained only in-frame sequences with V and J called. Part of the clones is not carried over; for the studies checked, unresolved V genes explain less than half of this, and the remainder is unexplained. Recorded for this sample are more than 90,000 clones; about 80% of them occurred a single time. The top ten constitute more than 1.4% of the sample. Trimming leaves V shorter by 4 bases and J shorter by 1 base, with the junction holding 10 bases beyond the gene matches. Inclusive of the bounding cysteine and phenylalanine, the CDR3 is 17 residues long. The CDR3 DNA has 51 bases and is translated from base 1. The germline V gene provides CDR1 MDHEN and CDR2 SYDVKM. Broad study findings and their caveats: Low levels of normalized T-cell clonal expansion were also shown by some nonresponding patients. At doses of 0.1 to 3.0 mg/kg, clonal expansion of both CD4+ and CD8+ blood T cells was observed from baseline to week 6. In partial responders in the 0.1-3.0 mg/kg groups, normalized peripheral clonal expansion was found to be among the lowest, especially among CD8+ T cells. On average, CD8+ T cells showed more expanded clones than CD4+ T cells after ivuxolimab. Which antigens the clonally expanded peripheral T cells were specific for was not determined.

The receptor was derived from an adult with an advanced solid tumor such as melanoma, head and neck, liver or kidney cancer. The sample was CD4+ or CD8+ T cells sorted from blood, taken in a trial of the OX40 agonist ivuxolimab. The V and J genes are TRBV28 and TRBJ2-7, with 10 bases matching TRBD2. CDR3 sequence: CASSSLYSGRRSYEQYF. The sequenced DNA: TGTGCCAGCAGTTCCCTATATAGCGGGAGGAGGTCCTACGAGCAGTACTTC.